This passage covers 23 T cell receptor beta chains from one sample sequenced in a study of cytomegalovirus exposure and HLA in healthy donors. Researchers ran the PCR with 60 Vbeta and 13 Jbeta primers. TCRdb's table, derived via immunoSEQ multiplex PCR, lists solely in-frame clones and lacks some. The sample has 200,000 to 250,000 clones; roughly 88% are singletons. Sequencing used PBMCs. Source of these receptors: a boy younger than 10 in good health and CMV-seronegative.

V is TRBV30 and J is TRBJ2-3, with 13 bases that match TRBD2. Germline lookup yields CDR1 GTSNPN and CDR2 SVGIG (reference sequence). This CDR3 region has 16 residues. After removal of 3 bases from V and 5 bases from J, the junction contained 8 bases not matched to a gene. The CDR3 is CAWRARLAGGGDTQYF. In nucleotides, the CDR3 is TGTGCCTGGAGGGCCCGACTAGCGGGGGGTGGAGATACGCAGTATTTT.

The genes are TRBV6-5 and TRBJ2-5; 10 nucleotides line up with TRBD2. The germline V gene encodes CDR1 MNHEY and CDR2 SVGAGI. This CDR3 contains 14 residues. V lost 6 bases and J lost 5; bases outside the gene matches: 6. The DNA for the CDR3 is TGTGCCAGCAGCCTCCCGGGACTAGCGGAGACCCAGTACTTC. It codes for CASSLPGLAETQYF.

This clone was seen more than once but under ten times. In DNA, the CDR3 is TGCGCCAGCAGCCAAGGGGGACAGGCACCCACGTATACGCAGTATTTT. Translation gives CASSQGGQAPTYTQYF. The chain has TRBV4-1 and TRBJ2-3, with 8 bases fitting TRBD1. CDR1 and CDR2 from the germline V gene are MGHRA and YSYEKL. The CDR3 length is 16 residues. V dropped 1 base and J dropped 7; count of bases not matched to a gene: 10.

The rearrangement uses TRBV6-1 and TRBJ2-2; 13 positions match TRBD2. The germline V gene has CDR1 MNHNS and CDR2 SASEGT. V lost 4 bases, J lost 7 bases, and 3 bases stayed unmatched. The CDR3 has 15 amino acids. The CDR3 spells CASSVGLAGVGELFF. The CDR3 DNA is TGTGCCAGCAGTGTCGGACTAGCGGGAGTCGGGGAGCTGTTTTTT.

This sequence joins TRBV6-1 and TRBJ2-7; the match to TRBD1 covers 10 bases. With V trimmed by 10 bases and J by 6 bases, 12 bases remained unmatched. The CDR3 runs 14 residues. Germline lookup yields CDR1 MNHNS and CDR2 SASEGT. The DNA for the CDR3 is TGTGCCACCCTTCGCGGGACAGGGGCTTGCGAGCAGTACTTC. This encodes CATLRGTGACEQYF.

The V and J genes are TRBV7-9 and TRBJ1-2, with 9 bases that match TRBD1. This CDR3 region has 13 residues. The V and J ends lost 1 base and 6 bases, in that order; junction bases with no gene match: 0. CDR1 and CDR2 (germline): SEHNR, FQNEAQ (reference sequence). CDR3 loop: CASSLDRGHGYTF. For the CDR3, the DNA is TGTGCCAGCAGCTTAGACAGGGGGCATGGCTACACCTTC.

The chain combines TRBV25-1 with TRBJ2-5; 7 bases fit TRBD2. V shed 4 bases and J 5 bases; nucleotides not matched to a gene: 10. CDR1 is MGHDK, CDR2 SYGVNS, per germline. The CDR3 runs 15 residues. As DNA, the CDR3 is TGTGCCAGCAGTGTGGGGGGGGGTCCCTGGGAGACCCAGTACTTC. Its protein product is CASSVGGGPWETQYF. Based on the CDR3 plus reference TRBV25-1 and TRBJ2-5, the full variable domain is EADIYQTPRYLVIGTGKKITLECSQTMGHDKMYWYQQDPGMELHLIHYSYGVNSTEKGDLSSESTVSRIRTEHFPLTLESARPSHTSQYLCASSVGGGPWETQYFGPGTRLLVL.

The DNA for the CDR3 is TGTGCCAGCAGTGAAGCTTACGAGCAGTACTTC. Encoded protein: CASSEAYEQYF. J is TRBJ2-7 and V is TRBV6-5; D call uncertain. Germline V gene lookup returns CDR1 MNHEY and CDR2 SVGAGI. This CDR3 comprises 11 residues. Trimming took 5 bases from V and 4 from J, leaving 6 bases between them.

This clone was found a few times. The same CDR3 is also encoded by other DNA sequences in this sample. The chain uses TRBV6-5 and TRBJ2-1, with 12 bases lining up with TRBD2. Germline V gene lookup returns CDR1 MNHEY and CDR2 SVGAGI. The junction had 2 bases not matched to a gene; V was cut back by 6 bases and J by 5 bases. The CDR3 totals 14 residues. The CDR3 loop is CASRLAGGDNEQFF. As DNA, the CDR3 is TGTGCCAGCAGACTAGCGGGGGGTGACAATGAGCAGTTCTTC.

This clone came up once. The rearrangement joins TRBV4-2 to TRBJ2-1; 11 bases are shared with TRBD2. Germline trimming cut 0 bases from V and 8 bases from J; bases unmatched to any gene: 3. The CDR3 is 15 residues long. Germline loops: CDR1 LGHNA, CDR2 YNFKEQ. CDR3 amino acids: CASSQELAGEDEQFF. As DNA, the CDR3 is TGTGCCAGCAGCCAAGAACTAGCGGGGGAGGATGAGCAGTTCTTC.

J is TRBJ2-1 and V is TRBV30; TRBD2 matches 7 bases. J was trimmed by 1 base and V by 2 bases; bases with no gene match: 5. The CDR3 covers 15 residues. From germline, CDR1 is GTSNPN and CDR2 SVGIG (reference sequence). The CDR3 reads CAWSQTGGSYNEQFF. The DNA for the CDR3 is TGTGCCTGGAGTCAAACGGGGGGATCCTACAATGAGCAGTTCTTC.

The table lists this clone with a few counts. The J gene is TRBJ1-5, the V gene TRBV5-5; D is ambiguous. This CDR3 region has 14 residues. Germline-derived CDR1 and CDR2 are SGHKS and YYEKEE (reference sequence). The V end was cut by 6 bases, the J end by 6 bases, with 16 bases between. The CDR3 spells CASTQMLGSQPQHF. In DNA form, the CDR3 reads TGTGCCAGCACTCAAATGTTGGGCAGTCAGCCCCAGCATTTT.

The V gene is TRBV29-1, the J gene TRBJ1-3; D ambiguous. The V and J ends lost 2 bases and 5 bases respectively, with 10 bases between them. Germline V gene lookup returns CDR1 SQVTM and CDR2 ANQGSEA. The CDR3 has 13 residues. In DNA form, the CDR3 reads TGCAGCGTTGAATTGACCGGGAGAAACACCATATATTTT. It specifies CSVELTGRNTIYF.

The genes are TRBV30 and TRBJ1-6; 11 bases agree with TRBD1. Germline V gene data show CDR1 as GTSNPN and CDR2 as SVGIG (reference sequence). The trim removed 3 bases at V and 9 bases at J, leaving 4 bases unmatched. This CDR3 is built from 14 residues. The CDR3 region has the DNA TGTGCCTGGAGGGAGGGACAGGGGGTTTCACCCCTCCACTTT. Its translation is CAWREGQGVSPLHF. Together with reference TRBV30 and TRBJ1-6, the CDR3 gives the full variable domain: SQTIHQWPATLVQPVGSPLSLECTVEGTSNPNLYWYRQAAGRGLQLLFYSVGIGQISSEVPQNLSASRPQDRQFILSSKKLLLSDSGFYLCAWREGQGVSPLHFGNGTRLTVT.

This sequence joins TRBV9 and TRBJ1-2, with no clear D. V was trimmed by 3 bases and J by 2 bases, leaving 11 bases between them. CDR3 size: 14 residues. Germline-derived CDR1 and CDR2 are SGDLS and YYNGEE. CDR3 loop: CASSGGLGNYGYTF. The CDR3 DNA reads TGTGCCAGCAGCGGAGGACTGGGGAACTATGGCTACACCTTC. The variable domain in full, with the rest retrieved from reference TRBV9 and TRBJ1-2, is DSGVTQTPKHLITATGQRVTLRCSPRSGDLSVYWYQQSLDQGLQFLIQYYNGEERAKGNILERFSAQQFPDLHSELNLSSLELGDSALYFCASSGGLGNYGYTFGSGTRLTVV.

The genes are TRBV5-6 and TRBJ2-7, with D perhaps TRBD2 (5 bases). Trimming cost V 3 bases and J 4 bases, with 14 bases left between them. CDR3 length: 14 amino acids. The germline V gene has CDR1 SGHDT and CDR2 YYEEEE. The CDR3 loop is CASSYGLAGYEQYF. The CDR3 nucleotides are TGTGCCAGCAGCTATGGGCTAGCCGGATACGAGCAGTACTTC.

Concerning this clone: One end of the junction varies from germline; a read error may be responsible. The chain employs TRBV7-7 and TRBJ2-1, with D uncertain. This CDR3 contains 13 residues. Germline V lookup: CDR1 SSHAT, CDR2 FNYEAQ (reference sequence). The CDR3 DNA reads as TGTGCTAGCAGCCCCCCAGGCGTTTACGAGCAGTTCTTC. Protein product: CASSPPGVYEQFF. Combining the CDR3 with reference TRBV7-7 and TRBJ2-1 gives the whole variable domain GAGVSQSPRYKVTKRGQDVTLRCDPISSHATLYWYQQALGQGPEFLTYFNYEAQPDKSGLPSDRFSAERPEGSISTLTIQRTEQRDSAMYRCASSPPGVYEQFFGPGTRLTVL.

This clone was detected only once. This sequence joins TRBV10-3 and TRBJ2-1, with 11 bases that match TRBD2. The CDR3 runs to 18 residues. The germline CDR1 and CDR2 sequences are ENHRY and SYGVKD. V gave up 3 bases and J gave up 7 bases; unmatched junction bases: 14. The CDR3 coding sequence is TGTGCCATCAGTGAAAGTCCAGTATTAGCGGGAGGGGGAAATGAGCAGTTCTTC. Translated: CAISESPVLAGGGNEQFF.

This clone has a single count. J is TRBJ1-2 and V is TRBV7-3, with 7 bases matching TRBD1. The CDR3 has 15 residues. V lost 2 bases, J lost 1 base, and 4 bases stayed unmatched. Germline V gene data show CDR1 as SGHTA and CDR2 as FQGTGA. CDR3 region: CASSLGQVLNYGYTF. In nucleotides, the CDR3 is TGTGCCAGCAGCTTAGGACAGGTTCTTAACTATGGCTACACCTTC.

This CDR3 is CASSQDVLRGYTF. In DNA form, the CDR3 reads TGTGCCAGCAGTCAAGATGTGCTACGGGGCTACACCTTC. The rearrangement joins TRBV27 to TRBJ1-2; no definite D call. Germline assignment: CDR1 MNHEY and CDR2 SMNVEV (reference sequence). The CDR3 covers 13 residues. Trimming took 5 bases from V and 8 from J, leaving 15 bases between them.

V is TRBV27 and J is TRBJ2-7, with D tentatively TRBD1 (6 bases). CDR1 and CDR2 from the germline V gene are MNHEY and SMNVEV (reference sequence). V was clipped by 0 bases and J by 4 bases, with 13 bases between them. This CDR3 contains 15 residues. As DNA, the CDR3 is TGTGCCAGCAGTTTATCGTGGGGACACGCATACGAGCAGTACTTC. Its protein is CASSLSWGHAYEQYF.

The chain links TRBV19 to TRBJ1-1; D perhaps matches TRBD1 (5 bases). In germline, CDR1 is LNHDA, CDR2 SQIVND (reference sequence). V lost 7 bases, J lost 1 base, and 13 bases lay in between. The CDR3 extends over 14 amino acids. The DNA for the CDR3 is TGTGCCAGTAATCCGGACACTTCGAACACTGAAGCTTTCTTT. Its translation: CASNPDTSNTEAFF.

The genes are TRBV4-2 and TRBJ2-5; 11 bases are a match to TRBD1. The CDR3 contains 15 residues. Unmatched junction bases numbered 6, after V lost 0 bases and J lost 9 bases. Germline V gene sequence: CDR1 LGHNA, CDR2 YNFKEQ. The CDR3 DNA sequence: TGTGCCAGCAGCCAAGATCGCGGGGGACAGGGGGCCCAGTACTTC. This gives the protein CASSQDRGGQGAQYF.